The source of this T cell receptor beta chain is a study of vaccination and CD4 T cells after COVID-19. Study overall: Investigators took post-vaccine samples a median about 65 days after dose two, within a range of 14 to 241.

There are a few counts of this clonotype. Its antigen is unidentified. The Oncomine TCR Beta short-read assay was applied to DNA of cultured CD4+ T cells. TCRdb independently ran MiXCR on the PCR reads; one entry per CDR3 protein. The sample holds under 20,000 distinct CDR3 sequences, more than 40% seen once. Indicated treatment: roughly 11-day PBMC culture with coronavirus spike peptide pools or control peptides (ViraFEST assay). Alongside about 10 IU/ml IL-2 and around 10 ug/ml peptide pools, PBMCs were cultured at some 2 million per well. Study-wide results and caveats: Spike mono-reactivity was found in 304 of 307 vaccine-specific clones from convalescent patients.

The clonotype comes from a human donor who had recovered from COVID-19. Material: CD4+ T cells from blood, cultured in vitro, obtained after SARS-CoV-2 vaccination.

CDR3 nucleotide sequence: TGTGCCATCAGTGAGCAACAGGGAAGAAATTCACCCCTCCACTTT. Its protein product is CAISEQQGRNSPLHF. The rearrangement joins TRBV10-3 to TRBJ1-6, with a tentative D call TRBD1 (6 bases). V was shortened by 2 bases and J by 7 bases, with 12 bases between the two germline ends. This CDR3 comprises 15 residues. The V gene's germline CDR1 is ENHRY and CDR2 SYGVKD.